Included here is one TCR beta chain sequence, with context. The CDR3 covers 15 residues. CDR1 is SGHNT and CDR2 is YYREEE in the germline V gene (reference sequence). The V gene lost 6 bases and the J gene lost 4 bases, with 19 bases spanning the gap. TCRdb called the 5' RACE reads again in MiXCR, with one record for every CDR3 protein. The profile covers about 430,000 distinct CDR3 sequences, with around 20% appearing a single time and 18% taken by the ten largest. This sample was included in a study of T cells after yellow fever vaccination. Study context: Preparation of the low-cell-number fractions used SMART-Seq v4 Ultra Low Input.

This chain joins TRBV5-4 and TRBJ1-1, with D unclear. The sequencing used PBMCs, collected before the yellow fever booster vaccination. The sequence was obtained from a man aged 18 to 29 who received the YFV17D yellow fever vaccine. The DNA for the CDR3 is TGTGCCAGCATGGGAAACCCCCTCCTCCTCACTGAAGCTTTCTTT. It specifies CASMGNPLLLTEAFF.